A selection of T cell receptor beta chains follows, all from one sample in a study of vaccination effects on CD4 cells after COVID-19. Sequenced by immunoSEQ multiplex PCR; TCRdb stores in-frame clones only, minus some. Of fewer than 30,000 clones in the sample, roughly 80% were seen once. These receptors are not linked to any known antigen. The material sequenced was CD4+ T cells from PBMCs cultured with SARS-CoV-2 spike peptides, taken after COVID-19 vaccination. The receptor set was obtained from a human donor who received a COVID-19 vaccine. Each CDR3 is given with its conserved first and last residue. The D gene is left open where the match is weak. Some rows mark clone size as missing; the rest say once, few, many or name a class of expanded clone.

J gene: TRBJ2-1; D gene: TRBD2; V gene: TRBV3-1/TRBV3-2; clone size: -; CDR3 DNA: TGTGCCAGCAGCCATGCTACTAGCGGGAGTCCGAATGAGCAGTTCTTC; CDR3 protein: CASSHATSGSPNEQFF
J gene: TRBJ2-2; D gene: TRBD1; V gene: TRBV11-2; clone size: -; CDR3 DNA: TGTGCCAGCAGCTTAGCGGGACAGGGGAACACCGGGGAGCTGTTTTTT; CDR3 protein: CASSLAGQGNTGELFF
J gene: TRBJ2-3; D gene: TRBD2; V gene: TRBV29-1; clone size: -; CDR3 DNA: TGCAGCGTTATCTGGAGCGGGGGGCTTTCAGATACGCAGTATTTT; CDR3 protein: CSVIWSGGLSDTQYF
J gene: TRBJ1-1; D gene: -; V gene: TRBV10-1; clone size: medium-sized; CDR3 DNA: TGCGCCAGCAGTTTTGACAGTAGTACTGAAGCTTTCTTT; CDR3 protein: CASSFDSSTEAFF
J gene: TRBJ1-1; D gene: TRBD1; V gene: TRBV4-1; clone size: -; CDR3 DNA: TGCGCCAGCAGCCAACTGACAGGGGGCCGTTCTTTCTTT; CDR3 protein: CASSQLTGGRSFF
J gene: TRBJ2-5; D gene: TRBD1; V gene: TRBV10-2; clone size: -; CDR3 DNA: TGCGCCAGCAGACAGGGGTATGAGACCCAGTACTTC; CDR3 protein: CASRQGYETQYF
J gene: TRBJ2-7; D gene: TRBD2; V gene: TRBV30; clone size: -; CDR3 DNA: TGTGCCTGGAGTATGTCCAGCGGGGGGTACGAGCAGTACTTC; CDR3 protein: CAWSMSSGGYEQYF
J gene: TRBJ1-2; D gene: -; V gene: TRBV11-2; clone size: -; CDR3 DNA: TGTGCCAGCAGCCCTGACAGTTCTCTCTATGGCTACACCTTC; CDR3 protein: CASSPDSSLYGYTF
J gene: TRBJ2-5; D gene: TRBD2; V gene: TRBV7-2; clone size: -; CDR3 DNA: TGTGCCAGCAGCACATCCCGGACTAGCGGGGTAAAAGAGACCCAGTACTTC; CDR3 protein: CASSTSRTSGVKETQYF
J gene: TRBJ2-7; D gene: TRBD1; V gene: TRBV27; clone size: -; CDR3 DNA: TGTGCCAGCAGTCCCTGGGACAGAAGCTCCTACGAGCAGTACTTC; CDR3 protein: CASSPWDRSSYEQYF
J gene: TRBJ1-2; D gene: -; V gene: TRBV5-1; clone size: -; CDR3 DNA: TGCGCCAGCAGCGAACAGGGAGCATATGGCTACACCTTC; CDR3 protein: CASSEQGAYGYTF
J gene: TRBJ1-5; D gene: -; V gene: TRBV3-1/TRBV3-2; clone size: -; CDR3 DNA: TGTGCCAGCAGCTTCGACCCGGGGAATCAGCCCCAGCATTTT; CDR3 protein: CASSFDPGNQPQHF
J gene: TRBJ1-2; D gene: -; V gene: TRBV5-6; clone size: -; CDR3 DNA: TGTGCCAGCAGCTTGGGGGACCCGAAAAACTATGGCTACACCTTC; CDR3 protein: CASSLGDPKNYGYTF
J gene: TRBJ1-2; D gene: TRBD1; V gene: TRBV2; clone size: -; CDR3 DNA: TGTGCCAGCAGTAGTACCGGGACAGTCTATGGCTACACCTTC; CDR3 protein: CASSSTGTVYGYTF
J gene: TRBJ2-5; D gene: -; V gene: TRBV12-5; clone size: -; CDR3 DNA: TGTGCTAGTGGTTCCACATCCCTCCCTGGCGGGAACCAAGAGACCCAGTACTTC; CDR3 protein: CASGSTSLPGGNQETQYF
J gene: TRBJ1-1; D gene: -; V gene: TRBV7-9; clone size: few; CDR3 DNA: TGTGCCAGCAGCCACGGAGTGGAGAACACTGAAGCTTTCTTT; CDR3 protein: CASSHGVENTEAFF
J gene: TRBJ2-7; D gene: -; V gene: TRBV19; clone size: -; CDR3 DNA: TGTGCCAGTAGTATAGGCGCCTTCATGGGATCCCCGGTTGCCTACGAGCAGTACTTC; CDR3 protein: CASSIGAFMGSPVAYEQYF
J gene: TRBJ2-3; D gene: TRBD2; V gene: TRBV6-4; clone size: few; CDR3 DNA: TGTGCCAGCAGCCGACTAGCGGGGGGCACAGATACGCAGTATTTT; CDR3 protein: CASSRLAGGTDTQYF
J gene: TRBJ1-5; D gene: -; V gene: TRBV3-1/TRBV3-2; clone size: few; CDR3 DNA: TGTGCCAGCAGCCAAGACACCCAGTCTCAGCCCCAGCATTTT; CDR3 protein: CASSQDTQSQPQHF
J gene: TRBJ2-7; D gene: TRBD2; V gene: TRBV4-1; clone size: -; CDR3 DNA: TGCGCCAGCAGCCCCGAGGGTAGCGGGGCATACGAGCAGTACTTC; CDR3 protein: CASSPEGSGAYEQYF
J gene: TRBJ1-2; D gene: -; V gene: TRBV4-2; clone size: -; CDR3 DNA: TGTGCCAGCAGCCAAGAGCTTCTGGATGGCTACACCTTC; CDR3 protein: CASSQELLDGYTF
J gene: TRBJ2-7; D gene: -; V gene: TRBV13; clone size: few; CDR3 DNA: TGTGCCAGCAGCTTAGAAGGAGGGAGATTCTACGAGCAGTACTTC; CDR3 protein: CASSLEGGRFYEQYF
J gene: TRBJ1-1; D gene: -; V gene: TRBV13; clone size: -; CDR3 DNA: TGTGCCAGCAGCTGGGGGTCTCCCCGGACTGAAGCTTTCTTT; CDR3 protein: CASSWGSPRTEAFF
J gene: TRBJ1-1; D gene: -; V gene: TRBV6-5; clone size: once; CDR3 DNA: TGTGCCAGCACCCCCGACCGGTATGGGAACACTGAAGCTTTCTTT; CDR3 protein: CASTPDRYGNTEAFF
J gene: TRBJ1-2; D gene: -; V gene: TRBV3-1/TRBV3-2; clone size: few; CDR3 DNA: TGTGCCAGCAGCCAAGAGGCGTTGGGCTACACCTTC; CDR3 protein: CASSQEALGYTF
J gene: TRBJ2-2; D gene: -; V gene: TRBV2; clone size: -; CDR3 DNA: TGTGCCAGCAGTTGGACGACAAACACCGGGGAGCTGTTTTTT; CDR3 protein: CASSWTTNTGELFF
J gene: TRBJ1-3; D gene: -; V gene: TRBV11-3; clone size: few; CDR3 DNA: TGTGCCAGCAGCGTCGGAAACTCTGGAAACACCATATATTTT; CDR3 protein: CASSVGNSGNTIYF
J gene: TRBJ1-1; D gene: -; V gene: TRBV6-4; clone size: -; CDR3 DNA: TGTGCCAGCAGTGCTGAGGAGAACACTGAAGCTTTCTTT; CDR3 protein: CASSAEENTEAFF
J gene: TRBJ1-5; D gene: TRBD1; V gene: TRBV6-1; clone size: -; CDR3 DNA: TGTGCCAGCAGTGAATCACAGGGGGCCCAGCCCCAGCATTTT; CDR3 protein: CASSESQGAQPQHF
J gene: TRBJ2-1; D gene: TRBD2; V gene: TRBV13; clone size: -; CDR3 DNA: TGTGCCAGCAGCTCTGGACTAGCGGGGACACTTGAGCAGTTCTTC; CDR3 protein: CASSSGLAGTLEQFF
J gene: TRBJ2-5; D gene: TRBD2; V gene: TRBV3-1/TRBV3-2; clone size: -; CDR3 DNA: TGTGCCAGCGTGCGGGGGGCCTCAGAGACCCAGTACTTC; CDR3 protein: CASVRGASETQYF
J gene: TRBJ2-2; D gene: -; V gene: TRBV3-1/TRBV3-2; clone size: -; CDR3 DNA: TGTGCCAGCAGCCAATACATGGGGCGCACCGGGGAGCTGTTTTTT; CDR3 protein: CASSQYMGRTGELFF
J gene: TRBJ1-2; D gene: TRBD1; V gene: TRBV5-1; clone size: few; CDR3 DNA: TGCGCCAGCAGGCCCCGGACAGGGGAGTATGGCTACACCTTC; CDR3 protein: CASRPRTGEYGYTF
J gene: TRBJ2-1; D gene: -; V gene: TRBV5-1; clone size: once; CDR3 DNA: TGCGCCAGCAGTACTGCGGGGAACTACAATGAGCAGTTCTTC; CDR3 protein: CASSTAGNYNEQFF
J gene: TRBJ2-7; D gene: TRBD2; V gene: TRBV10-1; clone size: -; CDR3 DNA: TGCGCCAGCCAACTAGCGGGTGGCCTCACCGGGTACGAGCAGTACTTC; CDR3 protein: CASQLAGGLTGYEQYF
J gene: TRBJ1-2; D gene: TRBD1; V gene: TRBV5-1; clone size: -; CDR3 DNA: TGCGCCAGCAGCCGGGACAGCCAGATCTATGGCTACACCTTC; CDR3 protein: CASSRDSQIYGYTF
J gene: TRBJ2-1; D gene: -; V gene: TRBV6-5; clone size: -; CDR3 DNA: TGTGCCAGCAGTTTTTACCCGGGGGTCAATGAGCAGTTCTTC; CDR3 protein: CASSFYPGVNEQFF
J gene: TRBJ2-7; D gene: TRBD2; V gene: TRBV10-3; clone size: -; CDR3 DNA: TGTGCCACACGACTAGCGGAGGAATCCTACGAGCAGTACTTC; CDR3 protein: CATRLAEESYEQYF
J gene: TRBJ2-7; D gene: TRBD1; V gene: TRBV3-1/TRBV3-2; clone size: -; CDR3 DNA: TGTGCCAGCAGCCTCCGATCGGACAGGGGGGGTGGGAACGAGCAGTACTTC; CDR3 protein: CASSLRSDRGGGNEQYF
J gene: TRBJ1-6; D gene: TRBD1; V gene: TRBV3-1/TRBV3-2; clone size: -; CDR3 DNA: TGTGCCAGCAGTTTCGGACAGGGCGGTTCACCCCTCCACTTT; CDR3 protein: CASSFGQGGSPLHF
J gene: TRBJ1-3; D gene: TRBD1; V gene: TRBV5-6; clone size: -; CDR3 DNA: TGTGCCAGCAGCGCACCGGGACAGGGGACTCGCACCGGAAACACCATATATTTT; CDR3 protein: CASSAPGQGTRTGNTIYF